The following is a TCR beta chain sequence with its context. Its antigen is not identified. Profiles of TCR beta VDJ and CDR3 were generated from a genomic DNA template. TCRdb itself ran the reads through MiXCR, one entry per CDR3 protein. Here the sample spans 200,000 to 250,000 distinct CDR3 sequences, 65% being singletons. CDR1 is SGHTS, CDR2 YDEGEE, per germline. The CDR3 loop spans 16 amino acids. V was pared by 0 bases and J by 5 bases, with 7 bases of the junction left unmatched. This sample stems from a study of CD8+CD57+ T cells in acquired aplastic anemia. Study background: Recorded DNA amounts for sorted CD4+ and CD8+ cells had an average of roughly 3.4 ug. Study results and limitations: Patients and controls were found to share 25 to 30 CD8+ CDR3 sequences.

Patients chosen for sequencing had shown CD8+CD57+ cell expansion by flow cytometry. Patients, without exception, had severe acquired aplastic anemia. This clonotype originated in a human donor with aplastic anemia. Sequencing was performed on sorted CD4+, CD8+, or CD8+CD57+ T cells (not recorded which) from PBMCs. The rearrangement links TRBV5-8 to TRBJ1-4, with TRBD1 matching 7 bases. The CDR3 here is CASSLVHRGQNEKLFF. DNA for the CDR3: TGTGCCAGCAGCTTGGTCCACAGGGGTCAGAATGAAAAACTGTTTTTT.